The present TCR beta chain was sequenced within a study of early T cells in non-severe SARS-CoV-2 infection. TCRdb redid the calling of the 5' RACE reads with MiXCR, one entry per CDR3 protein. The table lists tens of thousands of distinct CDR3 sequences, less than 5% of them singletons. V was shortened by 2 bases and J by 5 bases, with 9 bases between the two germline ends. There are 13 residues in the CDR3. This clonotype was seen at least ten times. The clonotype was recovered from an adult who was a healthcare worker with PCR-confirmed SARS-CoV-2 infection or an uninfected control (not recorded which). J is TRBJ1-2 and V is TRBV12-3 or TRBV12-4, with TRBD1 as a possible D gene (6 bases). The sequenced sample consisted of whole blood. CDR3 in amino acids: CASSLRGGYGYTF. The CDR3 DNA is TGTGCCAGCAGTTTAAGAGGGGGTTATGGCTACACCTTC.